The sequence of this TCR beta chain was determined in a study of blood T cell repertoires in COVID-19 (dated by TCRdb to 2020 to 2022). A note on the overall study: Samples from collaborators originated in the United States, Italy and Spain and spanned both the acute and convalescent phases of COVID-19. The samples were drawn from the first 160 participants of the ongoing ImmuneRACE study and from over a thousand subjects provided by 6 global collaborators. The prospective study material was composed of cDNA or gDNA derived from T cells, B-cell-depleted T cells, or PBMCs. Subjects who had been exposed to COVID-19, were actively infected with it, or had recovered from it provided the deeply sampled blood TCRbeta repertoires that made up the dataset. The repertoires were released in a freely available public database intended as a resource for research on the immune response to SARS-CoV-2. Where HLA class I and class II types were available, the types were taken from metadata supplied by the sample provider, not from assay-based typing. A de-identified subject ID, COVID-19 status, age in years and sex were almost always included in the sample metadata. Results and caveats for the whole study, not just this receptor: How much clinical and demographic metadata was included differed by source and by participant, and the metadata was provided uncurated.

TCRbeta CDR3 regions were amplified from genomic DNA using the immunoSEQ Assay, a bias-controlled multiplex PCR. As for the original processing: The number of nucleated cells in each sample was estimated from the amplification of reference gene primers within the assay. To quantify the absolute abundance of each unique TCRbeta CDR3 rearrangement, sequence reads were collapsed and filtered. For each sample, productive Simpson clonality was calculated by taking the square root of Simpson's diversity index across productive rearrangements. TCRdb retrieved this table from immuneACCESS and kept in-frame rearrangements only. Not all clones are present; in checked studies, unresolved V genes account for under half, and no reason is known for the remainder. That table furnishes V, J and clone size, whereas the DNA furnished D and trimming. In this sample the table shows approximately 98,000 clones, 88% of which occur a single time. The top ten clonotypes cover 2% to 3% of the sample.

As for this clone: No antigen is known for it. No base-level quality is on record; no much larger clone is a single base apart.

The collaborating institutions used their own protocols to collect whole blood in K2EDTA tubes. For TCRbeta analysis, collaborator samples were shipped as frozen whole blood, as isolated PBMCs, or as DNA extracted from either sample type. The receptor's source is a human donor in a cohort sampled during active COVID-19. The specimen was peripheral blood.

The sequenced DNA: TGTGCCAGCAGTACAGCGGGGGGGTTAATAGATACGCAGTATTTT. Its protein is CASSTAGGLIDTQYF. The sequence joins TRBV6-6 to TRBJ2-3, with 10 bases matching TRBD2. Reading from cysteine to phenylalanine, the CDR3 counts 15 amino acids. The retained sequence is limited to the CDR3, 45 bases, with the frame set at the first base. Germline trimming amounts to 5 bases on V and 5 bases on J, with 7 as the count of junction bases outside the gene matches. For CDR1 and CDR2, the germline V gene (reference sequence) lists MNHNY and SVGAGI.